Shown below are 6 T cell receptor beta chains from a single sample sequenced in a study of cytomegalovirus exposure and HLA in healthy donors. This PCR relied on a set of 60 Vbeta primers and 13 Jbeta primers. Sequencing was performed with immunoSEQ multiplex PCR; in TCRdb, only in-frame clones are kept and a portion is missing. The sample carries 140,000 to 150,000 clones, roughly three fifths recorded once. The sequenced sample consisted of PBMCs. The receptors stem from an older woman in good health and CMV-seronegative.

V and J are TRBV6-1 and TRBJ1-2; D is ambiguous. Germline CDR1 reads MNHNS; CDR2 reads SASEGT. The CDR3 covers 14 residues. The V and J ends lost 4 bases and 2 bases respectively, with 11 bases between them. DNA of the CDR3: TGTGCCAGCAGTGGGCGGCCGTTGAACTATGGCTACACCTTC. It codes for CASSGRPLNYGYTF.

This clone has a handful of counts. The chain joins TRBV29-1 to TRBJ2-7; D gene uncertain. The germline V and J ends were trimmed by 5 bases and 7 bases, with 12 bases remaining between them. CDR1 and CDR2 from the germline V gene are SQVTM and ANQGSEA. The length of the CDR3 is 11 residues. The CDR3 sequence is CSVQIGSEQYF. CDR3 in DNA: TGCAGCGTTCAGATCGGGTCAGAGCAGTACTTC.

This clone appeared a few times. The CDR3 loop reads CASSLQNRGTAFF. The CDR3 bases are TGTGCCAGCAGTTTACAAAACAGGGGTACAGCTTTCTTT. This sequence joins TRBV28 and TRBJ1-1; 7 bases fit TRBD1. V shed 2 bases, J shed 10 bases, and the junction held 7 bases outside the gene matches. Germline CDR1 reads MDHEN; CDR2 reads SYDVKM. The CDR3 is 13 residues long.

This clone was seen once. The CDR3 loop reads CASRGDRYNTEAFF. CDR3 in DNA: TGTGCCAGCAGGGGGGACAGGTATAACACTGAAGCTTTCTTT. The chain carries TRBV2 and TRBJ1-1, with 8 bases aligning to TRBD1. Trimming removed 6 bases from V and 2 bases from J; junction bases left unmatched: 5. The length of the CDR3 is 14 residues. The germline CDR1 and CDR2 sequences are SNHLY and FYNNEI.

CDR3 in amino acids: CASSPTKQVNTEAFF. As DNA, the CDR3 is TGTGCCAGCTCACCGACCAAACAGGTGAACACTGAAGCTTTCTTT. The chain has TRBV18 and TRBJ1-1; perhaps TRBD1 as D (5 bases). Trimming shortened V by 3 bases and J by 0 bases, and 11 bases separated the two germline ends. Germline CDR1 KGHSH, CDR2 LQKENI. The CDR3 covers 15 residues.

The chain couples TRBV19 to TRBJ2-3; D unclear. The germline V and J ends were trimmed by 3 bases and 5 bases, with 3 bases remaining between them. Germline CDR1 LNHDA, CDR2 SQIVND (reference sequence). The length of the CDR3 is 11 residues. CDR3 DNA sequence: TGTGCCAGTAGTATCGGAGATACGCAGTATTTT. Protein product: CASSIGDTQYF.